This entry features one TCR beta chain sequence. Its antigen is not known. The data derive from a study of shared clonotypes between healthy human individuals. Study results and limitations: Rarefaction exposed incomplete sorted-subset sequencing despite large depth.

V gave up 3 bases and J gave up 4 bases, with 12 bases separating them. CDR1 and CDR2 (germline): KGHSH, LQKENI. CDR3 size: 15 residues. Original data processing: For the immunoSEQ data, sequences were junction-only without quality scores, so filtering differed. The table came from immunoSEQ multiplex PCR; TCRdb's copy has only in-frame clones and leaves some out. For V, J and clone size, that table is used; D and trimming come from the DNA. The profile shows roughly 1.5 million clones, approximately 98% of them singletons. What was sequenced was naive CD4+ T cells sorted from blood. Subset: CD45RA+ positively selected. The receptor was isolated from a man aged 30 to 45 in good health. J is TRBJ2-2 and V is TRBV18, with D perhaps TRBD1 (6 bases). In DNA form, the CDR3 reads TGTGCCAGCTCACCCTTACAGGGTATCACCGGGGAGCTGTTTTTT. It specifies CASSPLQGITGELFF.